This passage covers 17 T cell receptor beta chains from one sample sequenced in a study of CD8 T cells in ankylosing spondylitis. In TCRdb, the 5' RACE reads were re-called with MiXCR into one record per CDR3 protein. The table records about 320,000 distinct CDR3 sequences, roughly 10% of them present only once. Sample: blood, either unsorted or a sorted T cell fraction (not recorded which). Receptors were obtained from a female donor with ankylosing spondylitis or in good health (not recorded which).

This clonotype was counted only a few times. V is TRBV12-3 or TRBV12-4 and J is TRBJ2-1; D remains unclear. The V end was cut by 6 bases, the J end by 12 bases, with 18 bases between. The length of the CDR3 is 13 residues. CDR3 residues: CASSLTSGLGQFF. The CDR3 DNA reads as TGTGCCAGCAGCCTGACGTCCGGGTTGGGGCAGTTCTTC.

This clonotype was counted at least ten times. CDR3 in amino acids: CASSFSNSGANVLTF. Written as DNA, the CDR3 is TGTGCCAGCAGCTTCTCGAACTCTGGGGCCAACGTCCTGACTTTC. The chain uses TRBV5-6 and TRBJ2-6; no firm D call. Germline V CDR1 and CDR2: SGHDT, YYEEEE. V shed 2 bases and J shed 0 bases, with 6 bases lying between them. The CDR3 consists of 15 residues. Full variable domain (remainder filled in from reference TRBV5-6 and TRBJ2-6): DAGVTQSPTHLIKTRGQQVTLRCSPKSGHDTVSWYQQALGQGPQFIFQYYEEEERQRGNFPDRFSGHQFPNYSSELNVNALLLGDSALYLCASSFSNSGANVLTFGAGSRLTVL.

This clonotype was seen ten or more times. The chain links TRBV27 to TRBJ2-7; TRBD1 agrees at 7 bases. Germline trimming cut 2 bases from V and 3 bases from J; bases unmatched to any gene: 4. The CDR3 is 14 amino acids. Germline lookup yields CDR1 MNHEY and CDR2 SMNVEV (reference sequence). CDR3 residues: CASSLTGQIYEQYF. Here the CDR3 DNA reads TGTGCCAGCAGTTTAACGGGACAGATCTACGAGCAGTACTTC.

This clonotype has more than one count but fewer than ten. In DNA form, the CDR3 reads TGTGCCAGCAGCCAAGCCGGGATACAAAAGACCCAGTACTTC. Protein: CASSQAGIQKTQYF. The chain recombines TRBV3-1 with TRBJ2-5; a weak D match, TRBD2 (5 bases). V gave up 1 base and J gave up 6 bases, with 12 bases separating them. Germline values: CDR1 LGHDT, CDR2 YNNKEL (reference sequence). CDR3 length: 14 amino acids.

Only a few counts were recorded for this clonotype. Possible read error: a much larger clone is one base away. This chain connects TRBV3-1 to TRBJ1-6; 7 positions match TRBD1. Germline CDR1 is LGHDT and CDR2 is YNNKEL (reference sequence). The CDR3 runs 14 residues. The CDR3 sequence is CASSQVTGFSHLHF. The CDR3 DNA is TGTGCCAGCAGCCAAGTGACAGGGTTTTCACACCTCCACTTT.

This clonotype showed up many times. The chain uses TRBV9 and TRBJ2-5, with no clear D. In germline, CDR1 is SGDLS, CDR2 YYNGEE. Trimming took off 0 bases at V and 3 bases at J, with 12 bases between the two ends. The length of the CDR3 is 15 residues. CDR3 sequence reads: CASSVAGTKEETQYF. The CDR3 DNA sequence: TGTGCCAGCAGCGTAGCGGGCACCAAAGAAGAGACCCAGTACTTC.

This clonotype came up a few times. This chain links TRBV5-6 with TRBJ2-1; D unresolved. CDR3 size: 15 residues. Germline loops: CDR1 SGHDT, CDR2 YYEEEE. V dropped 2 bases and J dropped 6 bases, with 15 bases sitting between them. CDR3 protein: CASSLITVVLNEQFF. The CDR3 nucleotides are TGTGCCAGCAGCTTAATAACGGTCGTACTCAATGAGCAGTTCTTC.

This clonotype was detected only once. Since a much larger clone is just one base distant, this may be a read error. The rearrangement joins TRBV20-1 to TRBJ1-3, with no clear D. The CDR3 runs to 14 residues. The V and J ends lost 3 bases and 0 bases respectively, with 9 bases between them. The germline V gene has CDR1 DFQATT and CDR2 SNEGSKA (reference sequence). For the CDR3, the DNA is TGCAGTGCTAGGGTACCTCCCTCTGGAAACACCATATATTTT. It translates to CSARVPPSGNTIYF.

In the case of this clonotype: Possible read error: a much larger clone is one base away. V gene TRBV20-1 combines with J gene TRBJ1-5; D gene uncertain. CDR3 length equals 12 residues. The V and J ends lost 0 bases and 9 bases respectively, with 9 bases between them. Germline loops: CDR1 DFQATT, CDR2 SNEGSKA (reference sequence). In nucleotides, the CDR3 is TGCAGTGCTAGAGATAGGGATCGGCCCCAGCATTTT. This gives the protein CSARDRDRPQHF.

The sample holds many counts of this clonotype. The chain has TRBV5-5 and TRBJ2-5, with D possibly matching TRBD1 (5 bases). This CDR3 contains 13 residues. V dropped 4 bases and J dropped 3 bases, with 10 bases sitting between them. The germline CDR1 and CDR2 sequences are SGHKS and YYEKEE (reference sequence). This CDR3 is CASSVLTEETQYF. In DNA, the CDR3 is TGTGCCAGCAGCGTGTTGACAGAAGAGACCCAGTACTTC.

Many counts were recorded for this clonotype. The CDR3 sequence is CASSSDGKDIQYF. The CDR3 DNA follows: TGCGCCAGCAGCTCAGATGGGAAGGACATTCAGTACTTC. The genes are TRBV5-1 and TRBJ2-4; no clear D gene. CDR3 length equals 13 residues. Between the trimmed V and J ends, which lost 3 bases and 8 bases, there was a span of 12 bases. CDR1 and CDR2 (germline): SGHRS, YFSETQ.

J is TRBJ2-5 and V is TRBV15; D remains unclear. This CDR3 contains 12 residues. V was shortened by 3 bases and J by 2 bases, with 4 bases between the two germline ends. In germline, CDR1 is LNHNV, CDR2 YYDKDF (reference sequence). The CDR3 nucleotides read TGTGCCACCAGCAGCCTTCAAGAGACCCAGTACTTC. As protein: CATSSLQETQYF.

This chain links TRBV5-1 with TRBJ2-3, with 8 bases that match TRBD1. V shed 5 bases and J 2 bases; nucleotides not matched to a gene: 10. Germline CDR1 reads SGHRS; CDR2 reads YFSETQ. The CDR3 is 16 residues long. The DNA for the CDR3 is TGCGCCAGCAGATGGGGAGGCAGGGGGCTCACAGATACGCAGTATTTT. Translating it yields CASRWGGRGLTDTQYF.

The chain recombines TRBV20-1 with TRBJ2-1, with D perhaps matching TRBD1 or TRBD2 (5 bases each). The CDR3 is 17 residues long. Per germline, CDR1 DFQATT and CDR2 SNEGSKA (reference sequence). The CDR3 loop reads CCGRPSGPRGSYNEQFF. CDR3 DNA sequence: TGCTGTGGAAGACCCAGTGGGCCGAGGGGCTCCTACAATGAGCAGTTCTTC.

This clonotype was detected ten times or more. This chain connects TRBV4-1 to TRBJ1-1; no clear D gene. The CDR3 is 14 residues long. Germline CDR1 is MGHRA and CDR2 is YSYEKL. V gave up 3 bases and J gave up 4 bases, with 12 bases separating them. CDR3 nucleotides: TGCGCCAGCAGCCATCGTGACCGAACCACTGAAGCTTTCTTT. This encodes CASSHRDRTTEAFF.

This clonotype was counted between two and nine times. This chain uses TRBV5-5 with TRBJ2-5; 10 bases match TRBD1. Germline trimming cut 4 bases from V and 7 bases from J; bases unmatched to any gene: 7. This CDR3 spans 14 amino acids. Germline V gene lookup returns CDR1 SGHKS and CDR2 YYEKEE (reference sequence). CDR3 loop: CASSVDRGLRTQYF. The CDR3 region has the DNA TGTGCCAGCAGCGTAGACAGGGGGCTGCGGACCCAGTACTTC.

This chain connects TRBV20-1 to TRBJ1-5; D gene ambiguous. The V end lost 0 bases, the J end lost 6 bases, and 12 bases lay between the germline ends. CDR1 DFQATT and CDR2 SNEGSKA come from the germline V gene (reference sequence). The CDR3 contains 14 residues. CDR3 amino acids: CSARDASGIQPQHF. The CDR3 DNA is TGCAGTGCTAGAGATGCGTCAGGAATTCAGCCCCAGCATTTT.